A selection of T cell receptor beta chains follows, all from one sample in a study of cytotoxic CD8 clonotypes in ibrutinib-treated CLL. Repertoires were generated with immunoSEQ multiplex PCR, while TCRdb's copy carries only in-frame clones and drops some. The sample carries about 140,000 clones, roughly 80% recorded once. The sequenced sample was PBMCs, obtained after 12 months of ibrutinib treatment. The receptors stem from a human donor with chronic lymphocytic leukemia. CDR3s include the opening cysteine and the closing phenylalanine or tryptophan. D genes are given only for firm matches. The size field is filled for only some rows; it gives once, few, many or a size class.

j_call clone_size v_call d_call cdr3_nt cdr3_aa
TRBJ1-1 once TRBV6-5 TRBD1 TGTGCCAGCAGTTATGGGACAGCAACTGAAGCTTTCTTT CASSYGTATEAFF
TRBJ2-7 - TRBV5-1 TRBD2 TGCGCCAGCAGGCTCGTGGCTAGCGGGAGGAGCTCCTACGAGCAGTACTTC CASRLVASGRSSYEQYF
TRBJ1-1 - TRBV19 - TGTGCCAGTATCCGTCAGGGGCCCGGGGTGGGTGAAGCTTTCTTT CASIRQGPGVGEAFF
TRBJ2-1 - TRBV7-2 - TGTGCCAGCAGCTTAAATACAGGGCCTTATGAGCAGTTCTTC CASSLNTGPYEQFF
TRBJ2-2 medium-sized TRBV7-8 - TGTGCCAGCAGCTTAGTTGGGAGCACCGGGGAGCTGTTTTTT CASSLVGSTGELFF
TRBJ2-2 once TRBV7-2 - TGTGCCAGCAGCTTAAGGCAGCAGAACACCGGGGAGCTGTTTTTT CASSLRQQNTGELFF
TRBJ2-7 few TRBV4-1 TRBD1 TGCGCCAGCAGCCAAGTTACAGGGGGTAGCTACGAGCAGTACTTC CASSQVTGGSYEQYF
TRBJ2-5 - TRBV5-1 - TGCGCCAGCAAAGCTCGGGGGACCCAAGAGACCCAGTACTTC CASKARGTQETQYF
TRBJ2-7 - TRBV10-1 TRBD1 TGCGCCAGCAGTGTTTGGCTTGGGACAGGGTCCTACGAGCAGTACTTC CASSVWLGTGSYEQYF
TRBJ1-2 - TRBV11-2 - TGTGCCAGCAGCTTTGGATGGACGACACCCCAGTCCATTGAGGGCTACACCTTC CASSFGWTTPQSIEGYTF
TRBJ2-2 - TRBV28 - TGTGCCAGCACCGTTGGGGGGCAGAGCACCGGGGAGCTGTTTTTT CASTVGGQSTGELFF
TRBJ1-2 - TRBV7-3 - TGTGCCAGCAGCTTGACAGGATACGGTGGCTACACCTTC CASSLTGYGGYTF
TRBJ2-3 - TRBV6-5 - TGTGCCAGCAGTTACTCGATCCGGCGAGGCACAGATACGCAGTATTTT CASSYSIRRGTDTQYF
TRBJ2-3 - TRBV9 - TGTGCCAGCAGCGCCCCCCAGGGCGGGCGCACAGATACGCAGTATTTT CASSAPQGGRTDTQYF
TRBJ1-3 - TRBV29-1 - TGCAGCGTTGGGGGGACTTTTGGAAACACCATATATTTT CSVGGTFGNTIYF
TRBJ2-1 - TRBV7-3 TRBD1 TGTGCCAGCGCCGGACAGGGTCACAATGAGCAGTTCTTC CASAGQGHNEQFF
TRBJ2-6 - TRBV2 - TGTGCCAGCAGTATGTCTTATGGGGCCAACGTCCTGACTTTC CASSMSYGANVLTF
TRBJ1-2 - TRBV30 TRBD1 TGTGCCTGGTCACACCCGCCGAGGGGGCTAGCTAACTATGGCTACACCTTC CAWSHPPRGLANYGYTF
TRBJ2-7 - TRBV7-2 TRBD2 TGTGCCAGCAGCCGAGCGGGGACTAGCGGTTCCTACGAGCAGTACTTC CASSRAGTSGSYEQYF
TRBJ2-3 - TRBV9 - TGTGCCAGCGGGGGTGGGCGGGATACGCAGTATTTT CASGGGRDTQYF
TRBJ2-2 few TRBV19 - TGTGCCAGTAGTATAGACAGGTTTCCCGGGGAGCTGTTTTTT CASSIDRFPGELFF
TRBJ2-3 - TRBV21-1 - TGTGCCAGCAGCAAGGGGGGCACAGATACGCAGTATTTT CASSKGGTDTQYF
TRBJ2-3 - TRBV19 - TGTGCCAGTAGTATTCCGGGACGCAGCACAGATACGCAGTATTTT CASSIPGRSTDTQYF
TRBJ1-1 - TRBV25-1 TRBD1 TGTGCCAGCAGTGCCTCACCGGGACAGGGGGACACTGAAGCTTTCTTT CASSASPGQGDTEAFF
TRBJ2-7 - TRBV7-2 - TGTGCCAGCAGCTTAGGTTGGTCTAGCGAGCAGTACTTC CASSLGWSSEQYF
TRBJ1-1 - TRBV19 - TGTGCCAGCAGTGTAAGTAGGAACACTGAAGCTTTCTTT CASSVSRNTEAFF
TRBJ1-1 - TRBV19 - TGTGCCAGTAGTAAAGCTGACTACACTGAAGCTTTCTTT CASSKADYTEAFF
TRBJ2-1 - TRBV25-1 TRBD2 TGTGCCAGCAGTGAAGTAACTAGCGGGGGGGCGGATGAGCAGTTCTTC CASSEVTSGGADEQFF
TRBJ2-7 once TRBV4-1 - TGCGCCAGCAGCCAAGTTAACGGACCGGAGCAGTACTTC CASSQVNGPEQYF
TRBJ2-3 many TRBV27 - TGTGCCAGCCAAATTCGCCATACGCAGTATTTT CASQIRHTQYF
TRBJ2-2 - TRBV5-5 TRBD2 TGTGCCAGCAGCTTGTGGCTAGCGGGAAACACCGGGGAGCTGTTTTTT CASSLWLAGNTGELFF
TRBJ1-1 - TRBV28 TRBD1 TGTGCCAGCAGTTTCGGACAGGGTACCTTCGTGAACACTGAAGCTTTCTTT CASSFGQGTFVNTEAFF
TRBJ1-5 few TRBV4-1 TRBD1 TGCGCCAGCAGCCAAGATTGGGACAGTAGAGTAAATCAGCCCCAGCATTTT CASSQDWDSRVNQPQHF
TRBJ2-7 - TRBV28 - TGTGCCAGCAGTTTTAGGGTCGAGCAGTACTTC CASSFRVEQYF
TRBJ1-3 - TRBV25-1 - TGTGCCAGCAGTGGGTCTGGAAACACCATATATTTT CASSGSGNTIYF
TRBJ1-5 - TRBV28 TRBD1 TGTGCCAGCAGTTCAAGACAGGGACAGATCAATCAGCCCCAGCATTTT CASSSRQGQINQPQHF
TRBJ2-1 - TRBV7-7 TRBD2 TGTGCCAGCAGCTTAGGGCGGGACTACAACAATGAGCAGTTCTTC CASSLGRDYNNEQFF
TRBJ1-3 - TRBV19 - TGTGCCAGTAGTATCGCGGTAACCCGCTCTGGAAACACCATATATTTT CASSIAVTRSGNTIYF
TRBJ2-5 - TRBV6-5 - TGTGCCAGCAGCCTCCCCGATAGCTTGGAGACCCAGTACTTC CASSLPDSLETQYF
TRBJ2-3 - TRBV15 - TGTGCCACCAGTAGCTCAGGGCTAGATACGCAGTATTTT CATSSSGLDTQYF
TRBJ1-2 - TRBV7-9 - TGTGCCAGCAGCTTACAAACGGGCGACTATGGCTACACCTTC CASSLQTGDYGYTF
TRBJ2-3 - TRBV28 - TGTGCCAGCAGTTTAGGACTCGCGGATACGCAGTATTTT CASSLGLADTQYF
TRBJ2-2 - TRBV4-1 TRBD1 TGCGCCAGCAGCTATCCTGGGACAGGGGCCGGGGAGCTGTTTTTT CASSYPGTGAGELFF
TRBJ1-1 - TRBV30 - TGTGCCTGTTCAGGGCCCCAACATAAGAACACTGAAGCTTTCTTT CACSGPQHKNTEAFF
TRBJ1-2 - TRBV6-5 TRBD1 TGTGCCGTAGGACAGGGTATCTATGGCTACACCTTC CAVGQGIYGYTF
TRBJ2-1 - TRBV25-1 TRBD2 TGTGCCAGCAGTCCCCCCTCCAGCGGGGGAGACGAAGGGCAGTTCTTC CASSPPSSGGDEGQFF
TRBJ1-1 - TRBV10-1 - TGCGCCAGCAGCGGTTCCGGGACTGAAGCTTTCTTT CASSGSGTEAFF
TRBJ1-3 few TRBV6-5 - TGTGCCAGCACCCCGGGGGGGTCAAACACCATATATTTT CASTPGGSNTIYF
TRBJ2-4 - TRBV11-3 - TGTGCCAGCAGGTCGGGCGGCGCCAAAAACATTCAGTACTTC CASRSGGAKNIQYF
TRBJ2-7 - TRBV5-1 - TGCGCCAGCAGCTTGGGAGACAGTATCTACGAGCAGTACTTC CASSLGDSIYEQYF
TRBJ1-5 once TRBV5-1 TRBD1 TGCGCCAGCAGCTTGAGCGGGACAGAGAATCAGCCCCAGCATTTT CASSLSGTENQPQHF
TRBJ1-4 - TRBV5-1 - TGCGCCAGCAGCTCCCGGCCGGGGGGAGGTGAAAAACTGTTTTTT CASSSRPGGGEKLFF